A selection of T cell receptor beta chains follows, all from one sample in a study of shared clonotypes between healthy human individuals. Only in-frame clones appear in the TCRdb table, and some are missing; sequencing was by immunoSEQ multiplex PCR. Of roughly 110,000 clones in the sample, around 71% were seen once. The sequenced sample was memory CD8+ T cells sorted from blood. These receptors were obtained from a woman in her twenties or thirties in good health. The CDR3 runs from the conserved cysteine through the conserved F or W. D genes are given only for firm matches. Clone sizes are given selectively: once, few, many, or a class where the clone is expanded.

clone_size d_call j_call v_call cdr3_aa cdr3_nt
once TRBD1 TRBJ1-1 TRBV2 CASSERQGNMNTEAFF TGTGCCAGCAGTGAGAGACAGGGGAACATGAACACTGAAGCTTTCTTT
few TRBD2 TRBJ2-7 TRBV29-1 CSVEDGRLAGYEQYF TGCAGCGTTGAAGATGGGAGACTAGCGGGGTACGAGCAGTACTTC
many . TRBJ1-1 TRBV5-1 CASSHGVNTEAFF TGCGCCAGCAGCCACGGGGTGAACACTGAAGCTTTCTTT
once . TRBJ1-5 TRBV28 CASQRGYSNQPQHF TGTGCCAGCCAACGGGGATATAGCAATCAGCCCCAGCATTTT
once TRBD1 TRBJ1-2 TRBV7-9 CASSARGRDGYTF TGTGCCAGCAGCGCAAGGGGGCGGGATGGCTACACCTTC
few . TRBJ2-4 TRBV7-9 CASSPPSAPKNIQYF TGTGCCAGCAGCCCCCCTAGCGCCCCTAAAAACATTCAGTACTTC
once TRBD1 TRBJ2-3 TRBV5-4 CASSSTGGRVDTQYF TGTGCCAGCAGCTCGACAGGGGGGAGGGTCGATACGCAGTATTTT
. TRBD2 TRBJ2-5 TRBV4-1 CASSQWTSGSQETQYF TGCGCCAGCAGCCAGTGGACTAGCGGGAGTCAAGAGACCCAGTACTTC
. . TRBJ2-3 TRBV9 CASSVGGTTDTQYF TGTGCCAGCAGCGTGGGGGGCACGACAGATACGCAGTATTTT
. . TRBJ2-1 TRBV25-1 CASSEGPQKLKDEQFF TGTGCCAGCAGTGAAGGCCCTCAGAAATTAAAGGATGAGCAGTTCTTC
once . TRBJ2-1 TRBV18 CASSPQGSYNEQFF TGTGCCAGCTCACCCCAAGGGTCCTACAATGAGCAGTTCTTC
. . TRBJ2-7 TRBV25-1 CASSEKDNSYEQYF TGTGCCAGCAGTGAAAAGGACAACTCCTACGAGCAGTACTTC
few TRBD2 TRBJ2-6 TRBV11-2 CASSPTSGASGANVLTF TGTGCCAGCAGCCCGACTAGCGGGGCCTCTGGGGCCAACGTCCTGACTTTC
. . TRBJ1-2 TRBV28 CASSPQLDIYGYTF TGTGCCAGCAGTCCCCAATTGGACATCTATGGCTACACCTTC
many TRBD2 TRBJ2-3 TRBV6-4 CASSLGTTDTQYF TGTGCCAGCAGTTTGGGGACTACGGATACGCAGTATTTT
. . TRBJ2-7 TRBV6-1 CASSFSPPYEQYF TGTGCCAGCAGTTTTTCCCCTCCGTACGAGCAGTACTTC
. TRBD2 TRBJ2-6 TRBV27 CASSFTRRESSGANVLTF TGTGCCAGCAGTTTCACGCGGCGGGAGAGCTCTGGGGCCAACGTCCTGACTTTC
. . TRBJ2-1 TRBV6-4 CASSPGVDYNEQFF TGTGCCAGCAGCCCGGGGGTGGACTACAATGAGCAGTTCTTC
. TRBD2 TRBJ2-1 TRBV19 CASSISGPSGNNEQFF TGTGCCAGTAGTATATCGGGGCCTAGCGGGAACAATGAGCAGTTCTTC
. . TRBJ1-5 TRBV19 CASSIFGQGNQPQHF TGTGCCAGTAGTATATTCGGGCAGGGAAATCAGCCCCAGCATTTT
. . TRBJ2-5 TRBV10-1 CASSGGTPGETQYF TGCGCCAGCAGTGGGGGGACGCCCGGAGAGACCCAGTACTTC
. TRBD2 TRBJ2-7 TRBV6-1 CASSEARLAGDPYEQYF TGTGCCAGCAGTGAAGCCAGACTAGCGGGAGATCCCTACGAGCAGTACTTC
. . TRBJ1-1 TRBV18 CASSQRQNTEAFF TGTGCCAGCTCTCAAAGACAGAACACTGAAGCTTTCTTT
few TRBD2 TRBJ2-2 TRBV18 CASSPPSSGRSTGELFF TGTGCCAGCTCACCACCATCTAGCGGGAGAAGCACCGGGGAGCTGTTTTTT
. . TRBJ2-5 TRBV5-6 CASSLVPPETQYF TGTGCCAGCAGCTTGGTTCCTCCGGAGACCCAGTACTTC
. TRBD1 TRBJ1-5 TRBV5-1 CASSLGTGGNQPQHF TGCGCCAGCAGCCTAGGGACAGGGGGGAATCAGCCCCAGCATTTT
. TRBD2 TRBJ2-7 TRBV19 CASSNPLPGLAGVGYEQYF TGTGCCAGTAGTAATCCGTTGCCGGGACTAGCGGGAGTAGGCTACGAGCAGTACTTC
. . TRBJ1-5 TRBV27 CASSLDRNQPQHF TGTGCCAGCAGTTTAGATAGGAATCAGCCCCAGCATTTT
. . TRBJ2-3 TRBV6-4 CASSDSISGTDTQYF TGTGCCAGCAGTGACTCGATCTCTGGGACAGATACGCAGTATTTT
. . TRBJ2-1 TRBV2 CATDYEQFF TGTGCCACTGACTATGAGCAGTTCTTC
. TRBD2 TRBJ2-1 TRBV18 CASSRTSGILGSNEQFF TGTGCCAGCTCCAGGACTAGCGGGATCTTAGGGAGCAATGAGCAGTTCTTC
. . TRBJ2-7 TRBV6-5 CASSYGVEWDEQYF TGTGCCAGCAGTTACGGAGTGGAGTGGGACGAGCAGTACTTC
few . TRBJ2-7 TRBV2 CASSHSELTYEQYF TGTGCCAGCAGTCACAGCGAGCTAACCTACGAGCAGTACTTC
. TRBD1 TRBJ1-1 TRBV7-9 CASSLLGDRNAFF TGTGCCAGCAGCTTACTTGGGGACAGAAATGCTTTCTTT
once . TRBJ1-4 TRBV28 CASSLSRQGRINEKLFF TGTGCCAGCAGTTTATCTCGGCAGGGACGGATTAATGAAAAACTGTTTTTT
few . TRBJ1-6 TRBV6-1 CASNPVSGENSPLHF TGTGCCAGCAACCCCGTAAGCGGTGAAAATTCACCCCTCCACTTT
medium-sized . TRBJ2-7 TRBV2 CASSAGFAYEQYF TGTGCCAGCAGTGCAGGTTTTGCCTACGAGCAGTACTTC
. . TRBJ2-1 TRBV7-9 CASSLEPNQYNEQFF TGTGCCAGCAGCTTAGAGCCAAACCAGTACAATGAGCAGTTCTTC
. TRBD2 TRBJ2-7 TRBV25-1 CASSRGESGVSEQYF TGTGCCAGCAGCCGGGGGGAGTCGGGTGTGAGCGAGCAGTACTTC
. . TRBJ2-7 TRBV18 CASSPPGPPSEQYF TGTGCCAGCTCACCACCAGGGCCCCCCTCCGAGCAGTACTTC
once TRBD1 TRBJ2-7 TRBV27 CASSEQGASSYEQYF TGTGCCAGCAGTGAACAGGGGGCCAGCTCTTACGAGCAGTACTTC
few TRBD2 TRBJ2-1 TRBV5-4 CASSRLLAGVHEQFF TGTGCCAGCAGCCGCTTACTAGCGGGAGTTCATGAGCAGTTCTTC
. . TRBJ2-3 TRBV5-5 CASSQGREADTQYF TGTGCCAGCAGCCAAGGCAGGGAGGCAGATACGCAGTATTTT
. TRBD2 TRBJ2-1 TRBV25-1 CASSDRGGRFYEQFF TGTGCCAGCAGTGACCGGGGGGGGAGGTTCTATGAGCAGTTCTTC
few TRBD1 TRBJ1-2 TRBV27 CASSHRDSRVWKGGYTF TGTGCCAGCAGTCACAGGGACAGCAGAGTTTGGAAGGGGGGCTACACCTTC
once . TRBJ2-5 TRBV12-2 CASSRQTGEGETQYF TGTGCCAGCAGCCGACAGACAGGGGAGGGAGAGACCCAGTACTTC
. . TRBJ1-1 TRBV9 CASSVATMTEAFF TGTGCCAGCAGCGTAGCTACGATGACTGAAGCTTTCTTT
. . TRBJ2-1 TRBV5-1 CASSLDAISYNEQFF TGCGCCAGCAGCTTGGATGCTATCTCCTACAATGAGCAGTTCTTC
many TRBD2 TRBJ2-7 TRBV9 CASGEGIDEQYF TGTGCCAGCGGGGAGGGCATCGACGAGCAGTACTTC
few . TRBJ2-3 TRBV28 CASSFVAGTDTQYF TGTGCCAGCAGTTTTGTAGCGGGCACAGATACGCAGTATTTT
few . TRBJ1-3 TRBV6-1 CASSEVAGSGNTIYF TGTGCCAGCAGTGAAGTGGCCGGTTCTGGAAACACCATATATTTT
. . TRBJ1-4 TRBV27 CASSLWGPEKLFF TGTGCCAGCAGTTTATGGGGGCCGGAAAAACTGTTTTTT
. . TRBJ1-1 TRBV6-1 CASSEEDGRNTEAFF TGTGCCAGCAGTGAAGAAGACGGCAGGAACACTGAAGCTTTCTTT
many . TRBJ1-1 TRBV7-9 CASSFEVTTEAFF TGTGCCAGCAGCTTTGAAGTCACCACTGAAGCTTTCTTT